The T cell receptor beta chain described here comes from a study of cytomegalovirus exposure and HLA in healthy donors. Study as a whole: In terms of ancestry, the Caucasian-associated cluster contained 80% to 90% of the 350 to 450 genotyped donors.

Study-wide results and caveats: In an earlier analysis, most TCR beta V segments were productive about 87% or about 30% of the time. The authors later found HLA-associated TCR beta chains more clonally expanded than equally common others. Some highly shared sequence variants likely arose as a pipeline artifact.

CDR1 is SNHLY, CDR2 FYNNEI, per germline. The CDR3 spans 14 residues. The V segment lost 8 bases and the J segment 2 bases; nucleotides outside the gene matches: 3. Primers included in the PCR were 60 Vbeta and 13 Jbeta primers. Libraries were prepared by immunoSEQ multiplex PCR; TCRdb keeps only in-frame clonotypes and omits some of them. The sample carries approximately 120,000 clones, around 78% recorded once. In regard to this clone: Its antigen is unknown.

This TCR was sampled from a man aged 40-49 years in good health and CMV-seronegative. Sequenced sample: PBMCs. J is TRBJ2-7 and V is TRBV2, with TRBD2 matching 13 bases. The CDR3 loop is CASLGLAGAYEQYF. The CDR3 DNA reads as TGTGCCAGCTTAGGACTAGCGGGGGCCTACGAGCAGTACTTC.